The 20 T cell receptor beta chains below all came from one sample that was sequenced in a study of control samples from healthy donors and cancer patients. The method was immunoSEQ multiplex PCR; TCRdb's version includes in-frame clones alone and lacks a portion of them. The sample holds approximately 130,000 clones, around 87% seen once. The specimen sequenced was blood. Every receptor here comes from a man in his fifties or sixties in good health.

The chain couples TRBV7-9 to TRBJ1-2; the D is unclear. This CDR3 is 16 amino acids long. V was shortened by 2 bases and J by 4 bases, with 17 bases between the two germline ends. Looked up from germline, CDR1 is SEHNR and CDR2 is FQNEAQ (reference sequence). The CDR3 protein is CASSLRGGNSIYGYTF. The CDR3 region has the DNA TGTGCCAGCAGCTTACGAGGAGGGAACAGTATCTATGGCTACACCTTC.

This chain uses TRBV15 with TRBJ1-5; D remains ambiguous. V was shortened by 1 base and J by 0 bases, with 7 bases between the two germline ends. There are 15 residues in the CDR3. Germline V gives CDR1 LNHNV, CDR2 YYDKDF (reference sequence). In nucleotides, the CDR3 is TGTGCCACCAGCAGAGGGCGGCCTAGCAATCAGCCCCAGCATTTT. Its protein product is CATSRGRPSNQPQHF.

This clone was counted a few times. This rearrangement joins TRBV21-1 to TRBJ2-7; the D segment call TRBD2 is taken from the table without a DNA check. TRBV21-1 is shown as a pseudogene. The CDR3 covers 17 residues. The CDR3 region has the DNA TGTGCCAGCAGCAAAATGCTTCCTAGCGGGGGGTCCTACGAGCAGTACTTC. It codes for CASSKMLPSGGSYEQYF.

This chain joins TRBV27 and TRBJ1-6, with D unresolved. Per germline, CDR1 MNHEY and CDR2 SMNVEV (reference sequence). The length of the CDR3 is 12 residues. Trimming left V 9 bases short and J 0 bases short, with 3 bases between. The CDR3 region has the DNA TGTGCCAGGAGCTCCTATAATTCACCCCTCCACTTT. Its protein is CARSSYNSPLHF.

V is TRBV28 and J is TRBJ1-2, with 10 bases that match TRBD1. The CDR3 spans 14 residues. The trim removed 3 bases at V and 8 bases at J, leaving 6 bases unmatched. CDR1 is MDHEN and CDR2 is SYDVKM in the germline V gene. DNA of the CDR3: TGTGCCAGCAGTTTGAGACAGGGGGCTGGAGGCTACACCTTC. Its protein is CASSLRQGAGGYTF.

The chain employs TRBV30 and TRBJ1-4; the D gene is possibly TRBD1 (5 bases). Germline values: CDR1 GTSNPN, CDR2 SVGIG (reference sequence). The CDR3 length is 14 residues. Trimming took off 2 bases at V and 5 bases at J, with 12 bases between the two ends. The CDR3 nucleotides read TGTGCCTGGAGTCGTGGGGGGGAGAATGAAAAACTGTTTTTT. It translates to CAWSRGGENEKLFF.

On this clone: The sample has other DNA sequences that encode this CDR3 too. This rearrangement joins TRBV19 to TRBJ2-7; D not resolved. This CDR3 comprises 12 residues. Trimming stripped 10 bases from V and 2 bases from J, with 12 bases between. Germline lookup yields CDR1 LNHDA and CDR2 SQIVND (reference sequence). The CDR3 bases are TGTGCCACCTCCGGGCAGACCTACGAGCAGTACTTC. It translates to CATSGQTYEQYF. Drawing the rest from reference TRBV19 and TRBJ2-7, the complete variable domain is DGGITQSPKYLFRKEGQNVTLSCEQNLNHDAMYWYRQDPGQGLRLIYYSQIVNDFQKGDIAEGYSVSREKKESFPLTVTSAQKNPTAFYLCATSGQTYEQYFGPGTRLTVT.

The CDR3 sequence is CASSQDDVLNIQYF. As DNA, the CDR3 is TGTGCCAGCAGCCAAGATGATGTCCTAAACATTCAGTACTTC. This chain uses TRBV3-1 (or the pseudogene TRBV3-2) with TRBJ2-4; D is unclear. V shed 0 bases and J shed 6 bases, with 9 bases lying between them. CDR1 and CDR2 (germline): LGHDT, YNNKEL (reference sequence). The CDR3 runs to 14 residues.

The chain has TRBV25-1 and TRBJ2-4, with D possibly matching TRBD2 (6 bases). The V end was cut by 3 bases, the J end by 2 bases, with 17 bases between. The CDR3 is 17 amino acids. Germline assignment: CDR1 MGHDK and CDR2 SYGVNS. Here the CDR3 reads CASSDTGRGNSKNIQYF. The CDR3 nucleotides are TGTGCCAGCAGTGACACTGGGCGGGGTAACTCCAAAAACATTCAGTACTTC. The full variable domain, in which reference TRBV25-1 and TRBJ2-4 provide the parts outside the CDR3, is EADIYQTPRYLVIGTGKKITLECSQTMGHDKMYWYQQDPGMELHLIHYSYGVNSTEKGDLSSESTVSRIRTEHFPLTLESARPSHTSQYLCASSDTGRGNSKNIQYFGAGTRLSVL.

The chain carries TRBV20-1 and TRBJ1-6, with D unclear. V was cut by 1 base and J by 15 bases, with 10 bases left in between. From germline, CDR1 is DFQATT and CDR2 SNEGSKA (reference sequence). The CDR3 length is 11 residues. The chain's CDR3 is CSARGGLLLHF. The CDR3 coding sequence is TGCAGTGCTAGAGGAGGCCTTCTCCTCCACTTT.

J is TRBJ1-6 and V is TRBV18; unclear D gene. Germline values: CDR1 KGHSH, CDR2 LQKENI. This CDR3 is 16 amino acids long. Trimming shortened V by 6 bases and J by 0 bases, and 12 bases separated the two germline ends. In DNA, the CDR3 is TGTGCCAGCTCCCCTACAGCGAGCTCCTATAATTCACCCCTCCACTTT. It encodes CASSPTASSYNSPLHF.

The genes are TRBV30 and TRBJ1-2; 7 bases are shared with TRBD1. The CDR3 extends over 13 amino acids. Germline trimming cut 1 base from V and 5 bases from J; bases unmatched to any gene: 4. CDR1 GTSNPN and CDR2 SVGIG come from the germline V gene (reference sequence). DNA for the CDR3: TGTGCCTGGAGTGGACAGGGCTGGTATGGCTACACCTTC. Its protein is CAWSGQGWYGYTF.

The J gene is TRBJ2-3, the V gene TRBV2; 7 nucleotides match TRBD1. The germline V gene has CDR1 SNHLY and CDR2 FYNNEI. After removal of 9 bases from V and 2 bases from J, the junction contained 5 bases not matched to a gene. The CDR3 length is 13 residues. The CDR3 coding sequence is TGTGCCAGGGGACAGAAGAACACAGATACGCAGTATTTT. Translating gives CARGQKNTDTQYF.

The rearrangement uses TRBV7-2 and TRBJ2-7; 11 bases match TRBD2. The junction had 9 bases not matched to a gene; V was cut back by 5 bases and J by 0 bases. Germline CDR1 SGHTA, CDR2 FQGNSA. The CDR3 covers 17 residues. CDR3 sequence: CASSNPSGGISSYEQYF. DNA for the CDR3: TGTGCCAGCAGCAACCCTAGCGGGGGGATCAGCTCCTACGAGCAGTACTTC.

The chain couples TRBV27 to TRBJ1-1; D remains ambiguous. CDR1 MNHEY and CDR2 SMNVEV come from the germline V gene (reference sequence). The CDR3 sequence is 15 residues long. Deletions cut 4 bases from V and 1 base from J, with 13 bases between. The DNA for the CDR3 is TGTGCCAGCAGTTCGAGCACAGCGTCGAACACTGAAGCTTTCTTT. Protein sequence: CASSSSTASNTEAFF.

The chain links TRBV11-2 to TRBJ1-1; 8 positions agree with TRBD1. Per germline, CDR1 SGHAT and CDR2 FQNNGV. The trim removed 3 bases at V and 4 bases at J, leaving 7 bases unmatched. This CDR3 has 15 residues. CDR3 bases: TGTGCCAGCAGCTTCTCTGGACAGGGAGGCACTGAAGCTTTCTTT. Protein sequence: CASSFSGQGGTEAFF.

DNA for the CDR3: TGTGCCAGCAGTGAAGGTGGAGGCTCTGGAAACACCATATATTTT. Translated, it gives CASSEGGGSGNTIYF. V usage is TRBV6-1 and J usage is TRBJ1-3; D gene uncertain. Germline V gene data show CDR1 as MNHNS and CDR2 as SASEGT. The length of the CDR3 is 15 residues. V lost 1 base, J lost 0 bases, and 7 bases lay in between.

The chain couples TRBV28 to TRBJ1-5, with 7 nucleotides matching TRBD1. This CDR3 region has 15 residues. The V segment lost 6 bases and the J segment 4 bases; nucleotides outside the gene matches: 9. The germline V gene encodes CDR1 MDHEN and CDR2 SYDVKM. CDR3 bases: TGTGCCAGCAGACCCCGGGACAGTCCTAATCAGCCCCAGCATTTT. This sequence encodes CASRPRDSPNQPQHF.

CDR3 nucleotides: TGCGCCAGCAGCTTCGGACAGCTCGCCAATGAGCAGTTCTTC. Translated, it gives CASSFGQLANEQFF. The J gene is TRBJ2-1, the V gene TRBV5-1, with a possible D match to TRBD1 (6 bases). V was clipped by 2 bases and J by 6 bases, with 12 bases between them. This CDR3 is built from 14 residues. Germline lookup yields CDR1 SGHRS and CDR2 YFSETQ.

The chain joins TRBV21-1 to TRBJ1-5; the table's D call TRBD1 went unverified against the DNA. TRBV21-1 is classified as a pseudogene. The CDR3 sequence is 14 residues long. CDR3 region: CASGGQKRNQPQHF. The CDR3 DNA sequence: TGTGCCAGCGGAGGACAGAAGCGAAATCAGCCCCAGCATTTT.